The following is a TCR beta chain sequence with its context. Its target is unknown. The sequencing template was cDNA reverse transcribed from extracted RNA. The data were produced by immunoSEQ multiplex PCR, yet TCRdb's version contains in-frame clones alone and is incomplete. The sample contains 95,000 to 110,000 clones, 84% of which appear only once. This entry comes from a study of CD8+ T cells in alopecia areata. Findings and caveats of the study: It was observed that many expanded lesional clones persisted in scalp and blood during tofacitinib.

Germline CDR1 and CDR2: SGHDT and YYEEEE. The CDR3 is made up of 14 amino acids. Trimming left V 0 bases short and J 5 bases short, with 8 bases between. As to treatment: oral pan-JAK inhibitor, 5-10 mg twice daily. The rearrangement links TRBV5-6 to TRBJ2-2, with D possibly called TRBD1 or TRBD2 (5 bases each). This specimen consisted of CD8+ T cells sorted from blood, obtained at week 24, from a patient treated with tofacitinib. The receptor's source is a human donor with alopecia areata. In nucleotides, the CDR3 is TGTGCCAGCAGCTTGGTCGAGGGGACCGGGGAGCTGTTTTTT. This gives the protein CASSLVEGTGELFF. The full variable domain, with the rest looked up from reference TRBV5-6 and TRBJ2-2, is DAGVTQSPTHLIKTRGQQVTLRCSPKSGHDTVSWYQQALGQGPQFIFQYYEEEERQRGNFPDRFSGHQFPNYSSELNVNALLLGDSALYLCASSLVEGTGELFFGEGSRLTVL.